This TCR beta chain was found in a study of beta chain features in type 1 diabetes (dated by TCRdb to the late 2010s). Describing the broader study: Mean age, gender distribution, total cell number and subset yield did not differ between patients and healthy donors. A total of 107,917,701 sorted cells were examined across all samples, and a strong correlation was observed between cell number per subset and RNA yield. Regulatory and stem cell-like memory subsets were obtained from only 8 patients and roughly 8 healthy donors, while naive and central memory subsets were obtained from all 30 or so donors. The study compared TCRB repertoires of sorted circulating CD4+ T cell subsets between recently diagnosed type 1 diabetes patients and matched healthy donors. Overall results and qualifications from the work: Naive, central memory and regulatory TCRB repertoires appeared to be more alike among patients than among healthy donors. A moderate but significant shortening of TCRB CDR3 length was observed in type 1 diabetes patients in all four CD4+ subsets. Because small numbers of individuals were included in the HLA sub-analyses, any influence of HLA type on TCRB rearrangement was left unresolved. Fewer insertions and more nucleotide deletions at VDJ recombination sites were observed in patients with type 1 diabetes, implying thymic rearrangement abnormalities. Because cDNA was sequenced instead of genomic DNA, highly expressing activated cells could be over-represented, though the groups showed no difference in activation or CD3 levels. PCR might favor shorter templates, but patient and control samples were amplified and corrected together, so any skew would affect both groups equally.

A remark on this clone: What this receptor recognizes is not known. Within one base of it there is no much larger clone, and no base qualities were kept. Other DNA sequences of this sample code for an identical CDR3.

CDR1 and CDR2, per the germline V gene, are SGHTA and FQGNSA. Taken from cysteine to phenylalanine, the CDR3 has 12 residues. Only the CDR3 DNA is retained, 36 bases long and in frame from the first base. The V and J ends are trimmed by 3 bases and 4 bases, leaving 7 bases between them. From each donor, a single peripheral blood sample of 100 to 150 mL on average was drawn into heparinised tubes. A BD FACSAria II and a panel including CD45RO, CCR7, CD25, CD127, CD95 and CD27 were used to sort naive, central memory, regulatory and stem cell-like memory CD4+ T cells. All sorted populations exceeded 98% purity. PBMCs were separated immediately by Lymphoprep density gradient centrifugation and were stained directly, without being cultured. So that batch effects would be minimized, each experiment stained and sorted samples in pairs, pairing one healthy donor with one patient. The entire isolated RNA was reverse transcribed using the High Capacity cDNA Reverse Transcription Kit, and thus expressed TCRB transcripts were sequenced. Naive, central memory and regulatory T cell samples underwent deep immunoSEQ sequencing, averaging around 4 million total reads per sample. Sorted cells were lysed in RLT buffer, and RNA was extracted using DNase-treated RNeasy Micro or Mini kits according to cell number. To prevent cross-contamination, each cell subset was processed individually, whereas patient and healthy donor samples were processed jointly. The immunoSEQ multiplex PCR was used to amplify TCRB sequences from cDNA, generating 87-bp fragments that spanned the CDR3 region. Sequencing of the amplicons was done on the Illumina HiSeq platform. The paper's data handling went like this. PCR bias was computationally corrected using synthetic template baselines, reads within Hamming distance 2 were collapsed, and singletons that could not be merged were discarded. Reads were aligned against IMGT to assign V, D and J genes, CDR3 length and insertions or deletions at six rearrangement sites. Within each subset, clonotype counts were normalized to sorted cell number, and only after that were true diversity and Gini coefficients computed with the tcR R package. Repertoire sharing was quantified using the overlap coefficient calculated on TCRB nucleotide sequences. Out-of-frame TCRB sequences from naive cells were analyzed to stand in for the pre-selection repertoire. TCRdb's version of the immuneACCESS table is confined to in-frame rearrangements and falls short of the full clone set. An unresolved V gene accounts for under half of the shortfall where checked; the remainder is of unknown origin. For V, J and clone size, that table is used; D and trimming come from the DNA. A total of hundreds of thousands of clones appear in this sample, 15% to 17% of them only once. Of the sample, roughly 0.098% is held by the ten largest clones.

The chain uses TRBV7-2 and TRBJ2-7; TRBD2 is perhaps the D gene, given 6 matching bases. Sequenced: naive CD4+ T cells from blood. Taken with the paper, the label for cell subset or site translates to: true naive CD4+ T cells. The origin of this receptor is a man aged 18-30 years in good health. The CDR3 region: CASSLTRYEQYF. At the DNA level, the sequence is TGTGCCAGCAGCTTGACTAGATACGAGCAGTACTTC. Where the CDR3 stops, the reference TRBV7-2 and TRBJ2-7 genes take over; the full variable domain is GAGVSQSPSNKVTEKGKDVELRCDPISGHTALYWYRQSLGQGLEFLIYFQGNSAPDKSGLPSDRFSAERTGGSVSTLTIQRTQQEDSAVYLCASSLTRYEQYFGPGTRLTVT.